The rows below give T cell receptor beta chains drawn from one sample of a study of follicular helper T cells after annual influenza vaccination. Clones were sequenced by immunoSEQ multiplex PCR, and TCRdb holds only the in-frame ones, with some missing. The data hold around 7,000 clones, with roughly four fifths observed a single time. The sequenced sample was CXCR5- memory CD4+ T cells sorted from blood, obtained 7 days after influenza vaccination. The source of these receptors is an adult who received the influenza vaccine. The CDR3 runs from the conserved cysteine through the conserved F or W. A D gene is named only where the DNA matches it firmly. Some rows mark clone size as missing; the rest say once, few, many or name a class of expanded clone.

d_gene,v_gene,j_gene,abundance,CDR3nt,CDR3aa
-,TRBV7-9,TRBJ1-1,few,TGTGCCGCCACAGGGAACACTGAAGCTTTCTTT,CAATGNTEAFF
-,TRBV7-3,TRBJ2-2,-,TGTGCCAGCAGCCGCTTAGGGTTCGCGAACACCGGGGAGCTGTTTTTT,CASSRLGFANTGELFF
-,TRBV11-2,TRBJ1-3,once,TGTGCCAGCAGCCACAGGGCTGGAAACACCATATATTTT,CASSHRAGNTIYF
-,TRBV5-8,TRBJ1-6,few,TGTGCCAGCAGCTTCGCAACAGGGCCAAATTCACCCCTCCACTTT,CASSFATGPNSPLHF
TRBD1,TRBV28,TRBJ1-1,-,TGTGCCAGCACTTCGGCACAGGGGGTATCGTTTGAAGCTTTCTTT,CASTSAQGVSFEAFF
TRBD2,TRBV11-3,TRBJ2-2,-,TGTGCCAGCAGCCCCAGCGGGACGAGCGGGGAGCTGTTTTTT,CASSPSGTSGELFF
TRBD1,TRBV19,TRBJ1-5,-,TGTGCCAGTAGTATGACAGGGGGTAATCAGCCCCAGCATTTT,CASSMTGGNQPQHF
-,TRBV30,TRBJ1-5,-,TGTGCCTGGAAAGGTAAAGGGAAGAGCAATCAGCCCCAGCATTTT,CAWKGKGKSNQPQHF
TRBD1,TRBV5-1,TRBJ1-4,few,TGCGCCAGCAGCGCCCGGACAGGGAATGAAAAACTGTTTTTT,CASSARTGNEKLFF
TRBD1,TRBV6-5,TRBJ2-3,-,TGTGCCAGCAGTTACTCGATGACAGGGTTCACAGATACGCAGTATTTT,CASSYSMTGFTDTQYF
TRBD1,TRBV5-3,TRBJ2-2,-,TGTGCCAGAGGACGACAGGGGAGGAACACCGGGGAGCTGTTTTTT,CARGRQGRNTGELFF
-,TRBV27,TRBJ2-5,-,TGTGCCAGCAGTCCCGGTGCAGGGCACCAAGAGACCCAGTACTTC,CASSPGAGHQETQYF
-,TRBV28,TRBJ1-2,few,TGTGCCAGCAGTCCAGGGGTTGAAGGCTACACCTTC,CASSPGVEGYTF
-,TRBV19,TRBJ2-2,few,TGTGCCAGTACCCCCGACAGGAACACCGGGGAGCTGTTTTTT,CASTPDRNTGELFF
-,TRBV18,TRBJ1-1,-,TGTGCCAGCTCACCACGGGCAAACACTGAAGCTTTCTTT,CASSPRANTEAFF
TRBD1,TRBV18,TRBJ1-3,-,TGTGCCAGCAAAACAGGGGGAACTGGAAACACCATATATTTT,CASKTGGTGNTIYF
TRBD1,TRBV7-6,TRBJ1-5,-,TGTGCCAGCAGCTTGGACAGGGACCAGCCCCAGCATTTT,CASSLDRDQPQHF
-,TRBV6-5,TRBJ2-7,-,TGTGCCAGCAGTAGAAGCGGCAGCTCCTACGAGCAGTACTTC,CASSRSGSSYEQYF
-,TRBV27,TRBJ2-1,-,TGTGCCAGCAGTTACAGGGGAGGGACCTACAATGAGCAGTTCTTC,CASSYRGGTYNEQFF
TRBD2,TRBV15,TRBJ2-1,-,TGTGCCACCAGCAGAGATTCCCCACTAGCGGGAAACACTAATGAGCAGTTCTTC,CATSRDSPLAGNTNEQFF
-,TRBV10-3,TRBJ2-3,once,TGTGCCATCAGCCAAGGGGCCTTCGGCACAGATACGCAGTATTTT,CAISQGAFGTDTQYF
-,TRBV28,TRBJ2-6,-,TGTGCCAGCAGGGAAAAGGGACTGATCTCTGGGGCCAACGTCCTGACTTTC,CASREKGLISGANVLTF
-,TRBV6-1,TRBJ2-3,-,TGTGCCAGCAGTGCTAGCGCTAGCACAGATACGCAGTATTTT,CASSASASTDTQYF
-,TRBV28,TRBJ1-1,-,TGTGCCAGCAGCCGAAGGGGAGTTTTGGCTGAAGCTTTCTTT,CASSRRGVLAEAFF
-,TRBV5-5,TRBJ2-7,few,TGTGCCAGCAGCTTGGGGGACGAGCAGTACTTC,CASSLGDEQYF
TRBD1,TRBV29-1,TRBJ2-5,-,TGCAGCGTTGCGGGGACAGAGGCCGGCCAGACCCAGTACTTC,CSVAGTEAGQTQYF
-,TRBV5-1,TRBJ1-1,-,TGCGCCAGCAGCTCCGAGGGGGTTTTGAACACTGAAGCTTTCTTT,CASSSEGVLNTEAFF
-,TRBV5-1,TRBJ2-5,-,TGCGCCAGCAGCCCCCGGTACCAAGAGACCCAGTACTTC,CASSPRYQETQYF
-,TRBV5-4,TRBJ1-2,few,TGTGCCAGCAGCTTTGGGGGCGCCTATGGCTACACCTTC,CASSFGGAYGYTF
TRBD2,TRBV11-2,TRBJ2-7,-,TGTGCCAGCTCCCTAGCGGGGGGGCCGGACGAGCAGTACTTC,CASSLAGGPDEQYF
TRBD1,TRBV6-6,TRBJ2-1,-,TGTGCCAGCAGTCAGGACAGGGGCATGGGGAATGAGCAGTTCTTC,CASSQDRGMGNEQFF
-,TRBV11-2,TRBJ2-3,-,TGTGCCAGCAGCCCAACCTCGGTAACGGCAGATACGCAGTATTTT,CASSPTSVTADTQYF
-,TRBV6-1,TRBJ1-1,-,TGTGCCAGCAGTGCCGGGTATGACACTGAAGCTTTCTTT,CASSAGYDTEAFF